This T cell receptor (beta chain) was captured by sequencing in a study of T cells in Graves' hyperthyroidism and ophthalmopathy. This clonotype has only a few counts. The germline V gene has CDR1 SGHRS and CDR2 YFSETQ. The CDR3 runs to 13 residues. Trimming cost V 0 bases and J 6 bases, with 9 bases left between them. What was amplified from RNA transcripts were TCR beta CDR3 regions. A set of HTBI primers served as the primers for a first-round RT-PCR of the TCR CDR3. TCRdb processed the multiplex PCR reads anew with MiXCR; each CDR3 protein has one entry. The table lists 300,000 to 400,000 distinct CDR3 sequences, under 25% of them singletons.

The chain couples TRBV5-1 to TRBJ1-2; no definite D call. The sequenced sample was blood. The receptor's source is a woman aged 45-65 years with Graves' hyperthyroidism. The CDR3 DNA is TGCGCCAGCAGCTTGGTGGGCCGGGATGGCTACACCTTC. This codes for CASSLVGRDGYTF.